These T cell receptor beta chains were read from a single sample in a study of naive and memory T cell subsets. TCRdb reprocessed the 5' RACE reads via MiXCR and lists one record per CDR3 protein. The sample yields 57,000 or so distinct CDR3 sequences, around 7.3% seen once. The receptor source for this set is a male donor in good health. The CDR3 runs from the conserved cysteine through the conserved F or W. A D gene is named only where the DNA matches it firmly. Clone size is stated in some rows and not others, as once, few, many or a class when expanded.

j_gene | d_gene | v_gene | abundance | CDR3nt | CDR3aa
TRBJ2-3 | . | TRBV4-1 | few | TGCGCCAGCAACACAGGGTTCCCAAGCACAGATACGCAGTATTTT | CASNTGFPSTDTQYF
TRBJ1-4 | . | TRBV7-2 | many | TGTGCCAGCAGCCCAGACGGAACGCGTTATGGGGAACTGTTTTTT | CASSPDGTRYGELFF
TRBJ2-1 | . | TRBV6-7 | few | TGTGCCAGCAGCAACCGACACAGGGAGGGGACCTACAATGTGGAGGGGACCTACAATGAGCAGTTCTTC | CASSNRHREGTYNVEGTYNEQFF
TRBJ2-7 | . | TRBV6-2/TRBV6-3 | few | TGTGCCAGCAGTTACAAAGGCGACTCCTACGAGCAGTACTTC | CASSYKGDSYEQYF
TRBJ2-1 | TRBD2 | TRBV9 | many | TGTGCCAGCAGCGAAAGTAGCGGGAGCTCCTACAATGAGCAGTTCTTC | CASSESSGSSYNEQFF
TRBJ2-2 | TRBD2 | TRBV9 | few | TGTGCCAGCAGCGCCCGGACACAGGGACTAGCCAGAAGCACCGGGGAGCTGTTTTTT | CASSARTQGLARSTGELFF
TRBJ2-2 | . | TRBV11-2 | . | TGTGCCAGCAGCCAGACAGGCGGGGAGCTGTTTTTT | CASSQTGGELFF
TRBJ2-5 | . | TRBV2 | . | TGTGCCTGCTCGTACCAAGAGACCCAGTACTTC | CACSYQETQYF
TRBJ2-1 | TRBD2 | TRBV10-3 | few | TGTGCCATCAGTGAGTCTTGGATCGCGGGAGGGCCGTTAGAGCAGTTCTTC | CAISESWIAGGPLEQFF
TRBJ2-7 | . | TRBV27 | many | TGTGCCAGCAGTTTGGGTCCAGGGTACCCTTCGGGGTACGAGCAGTACTTC | CASSLGPGYPSGYEQYF
TRBJ1-1 | . | TRBV2 | few | TGTGCCAGCAGGGACAATCAAGGAACTGAAGCTTTCTTT | CASRDNQGTEAFF
TRBJ2-2 | . | TRBV25-1 | . | TGTGCCAGCAGTGATAGGAACACCGGGGAGCTGTTTTTT | CASSDRNTGELFF
TRBJ2-1 | TRBD2 | TRBV5-1 | . | TGCGCCAGCAGCTTGGAGCTAGCGGGAGGAAATGAGCAGTTCTTC | CASSLELAGGNEQFF
TRBJ1-2 | . | TRBV25-1 | many | TGTGCCAGCAGTGATGGATACGGGTGGGCCCACTTC | CASSDGYGWAHF
TRBJ2-7 | . | TRBV19 | few | TGTGCCAGTAGTGCCCATTCCGGGACGGACCCCTACGAGCAGTACTTC | CASSAHSGTDPYEQYF
TRBJ2-1 | TRBD2 | TRBV12-3/TRBV12-4 | many | TGTGCCAGCAGTTTCGGCATCGGATTAGCGGGTTATGGGAATGAGCAGTTCTTC | CASSFGIGLAGYGNEQFF
TRBJ2-1 | TRBD2 | TRBV2 | many | TGTGCCAGCAGTGGGGAGGCTAGCGGGAGGGGTGAGCAGTTCTTC | CASSGEASGRGEQFF
TRBJ1-4 | . | TRBV6-6 | few | TGTGCCAGCAGGGACACAGGAGTCGCTAATGAAAAACTGTTTTTT | CASRDTGVANEKLFF
TRBJ2-7 | TRBD1 | TRBV6-6 | many | TGTGCCAGCAGTCGCCCCCGGGACAGGGTAATCGAGCAGTACTTC | CASSRPRDRVIEQYF
TRBJ2-3 | TRBD2 | TRBV6-4 | medium-sized | TGTGCCAGCAGTGTACTAGCGGGAGACGCCGATAGAGATACGCAGTATTTT | CASSVLAGDADRDTQYF
TRBJ1-3 | . | TRBV29-1 | few | TGCAGCGTTGACGGGGGGCCTGGAAACACCATATATTTT | CSVDGGPGNTIYF
TRBJ1-5 | . | TRBV7-9 | few | TGTGCCAGCAGCTTAGGGACGGCGAGCAATCAGCCCCAGCATTTT | CASSLGTASNQPQHF
TRBJ2-6 | TRBD1 | TRBV6-6 | . | TGTGCCAGCAGTTACCGACAGGGGGTGCTCTCTGGGGCCAACGTCCTGACTTTC | CASSYRQGVLSGANVLTF
TRBJ1-1 | . | TRBV5-1 | . | TGCGCCAGCAGGGATCTGACCAGGTCGAACACTGAAGCTTTCTTT | CASRDLTRSNTEAFF
TRBJ2-7 | TRBD2 | TRBV19 | . | TGTGCCAGTAGTATCACTAGCGGGAGCCACGAGCAGTACTTC | CASSITSGSHEQYF
TRBJ2-2 | . | TRBV15 | many | TGTGCCACCAGCAGAGATCGCGGTGAGAACACCGGGGAGCTGTTTTTT | CATSRDRGENTGELFF
TRBJ2-7 | . | TRBV20-1 | few | TGCAGTGCTAGAGTGGGCGGCTCCTACGAGCAGTACTTC | CSARVGGSYEQYF
TRBJ2-1 | TRBD2 | TRBV3-1 | many | TGTGCCAGCAGTCCGGGACTAGCGGGGGGTAGCTCCTACAATGAGCAGTTCTTC | CASSPGLAGGSSYNEQFF
TRBJ1-1 | . | TRBV11-2 | few | TGTGCCAGCAGCTTATCTGGGACCCTGGGCACTGAAGCTTTCTTT | CASSLSGTLGTEAFF
TRBJ1-5 | . | TRBV27 | many | TGTGCCAGCAGTTTTGAGGGGTCAGGTCAGCCCCAGCATTTT | CASSFEGSGQPQHF
TRBJ1-5 | . | TRBV20-1 | many | TGCAGTGCTAGTGGTCCCGGGGGCTCTCAGCCCCAGCATTTT | CSASGPGGSQPQHF
TRBJ2-5 | TRBD2 | TRBV29-1 | many | TGCAGCGTTGAAAGGGCGGGAGGGGAGCGTCAAGAGACCCAGTACTTC | CSVERAGGERQETQYF
TRBJ2-7 | TRBD1 | TRBV5-1 | many | TGCGCCAGCAGCCTGGGACAGGGTGGCGACGAGCAGTACTTC | CASSLGQGGDEQYF
TRBJ1-1 | . | TRBV3-1 | many | TGTGCCAGCAGCCAAGTCCCCGGGGTGGGGCACGCTGAAGCTTTCTTT | CASSQVPGVGHAEAFF
TRBJ2-3 | . | TRBV5-1 | . | TGCGCCAGCAGCTTGGGGGGTAGCACAGATACGCAGTATTTT | CASSLGGSTDTQYF
TRBJ1-1 | . | TRBV29-1 | few | TGCAGCGTCCAAACAGAGATGAACACTGAAGCTTTCTTT | CSVQTEMNTEAFF
TRBJ2-1 | . | TRBV27 | . | TGTGCCAGCCTACCCGGGGGAAGCTCCTACAATGAGCAGTTCTTC | CASLPGGSSYNEQFF
TRBJ1-5 | . | TRBV4-2 | few | TGTGCCAGCAGCCAAGGAGAACAGCCCCAGCATTTT | CASSQGEQPQHF
TRBJ1-6 | . | TRBV7-3 | many | TGTGCCAGCAGCTTCACGGCAGGGTATAATTCACCCCTCCACTTT | CASSFTAGYNSPLHF
TRBJ2-3 | . | TRBV7-2 | many | TGTGCCAGCAGCCCAGGACTTGCCACAGATACGCAGTATTTT | CASSPGLATDTQYF
TRBJ1-5 | TRBD1 | TRBV19 | . | TGTGCCAGTAGTACCCCCGGGGACAGGGTCTACGGTCAGCCCCAGCATTTT | CASSTPGDRVYGQPQHF
TRBJ2-5 | TRBD2 | TRBV11-2 | . | TGTGCCAGCAGCCCCTCCGGTGGACTAGCGGGATCGGAGACCCAGTACTTC | CASSPSGGLAGSETQYF
TRBJ2-1 | TRBD2 | TRBV11-2 | many | TGTGCCAGCAGCTTAGTTTTTTACGGACTAGCGGTTTACAATGAGCAGTTCTTC | CASSLVFYGLAVYNEQFF
TRBJ2-3 | . | TRBV5-1 | . | TGCGCCAGCAGCTCCTGGACAGACTACACAGATACGCAGTATTTT | CASSSWTDYTDTQYF
TRBJ1-1 | . | TRBV7-2 | many | TGTGCCAGCAGCCCCTACTTGAACACTGAAGCTTTCTTT | CASSPYLNTEAFF
TRBJ2-7 | . | TRBV11-2 | few | TGTGCCAGCAGTCAGAGCGGAACCTACGAGCAGTACTTC | CASSQSGTYEQYF
TRBJ2-1 | . | TRBV29-1 | many | TGCAGCGTTGAAGGGACAGGCGGGAGTTTGTCCTACAATGAGCAGTTCTTC | CSVEGTGGSLSYNEQFF